A selection of T cell receptor beta chains follows, all from one sample in a study of Graves' ophthalmopathy and Graves' hyperthyroidism. TCRdb processed the multiplex PCR reads anew with MiXCR; each CDR3 protein has one entry. The sample consists of 350,000 to 450,000 distinct CDR3 sequences, about a sixth of them appearing once. Sequences were obtained from peripheral blood. Every receptor here comes from a woman aged 18 to 35 with Graves' ophthalmopathy. Each CDR3 is given with its conserved first and last residue. A D gene is named only where the DNA matches it firmly. Part of the rows lack a size; the others show once, few, many or a class for expanded clones.

V gene	D gene	clone size	J gene	CDR3 protein	CDR3 DNA
TRBV12-3/TRBV12-4	TRBD1	many	TRBJ2-7	CASCRTGRTYEQYF	TGTGCCAGCTGCCGGACAGGAAGAACCTACGAGCAGTACTTC
TRBV11-2	.	many	TRBJ2-2	CASSLGVGNWELFF	TGTGCCAGCAGCTTAGGGGTCGGGAATTGGGAGCTGTTTTTT
TRBV3-1	.	few	TRBJ2-5	CASSLEPVQETQYF	TGTGCCAGCAGCCTAGAGCCCGTCCAAGAGACCCAGTACTTC
TRBV6-2/TRBV6-3	.	many	TRBJ1-1	CASRGDIPMNTEAFF	TGTGCCAGCCGGGGGGACATCCCCATGAACACTGAAGCTTTCTTT
TRBV5-1	.	few	TRBJ2-5	CASSFTGPFQETQYF	TGCGCCAGCAGCTTTACGGGGCCTTTCCAAGAGACCCAGTACTTC
TRBV18	.	many	TRBJ1-1	CASSSTDEAFF	TGTGCCAGCTCATCGACGGATGAAGCTTTCTTT
TRBV9	TRBD1	many	TRBJ2-7	CASSPGGLGNYEQYF	TGTGCCAGCAGCCCAGGGGGTCTAGGAAACTACGAGCAGTACTTC
TRBV5-1	.	many	TRBJ1-3	CASSLGQVKAGNTIYF	TGCGCCAGCAGCTTGGGGCAGGTAAAGGCTGGAAACACCATATATTTT
TRBV7-2	.	many	TRBJ2-7	CASSLALDRAYEQYF	TGTGCCAGCAGCTTAGCGCTCGACAGAGCCTACGAGCAGTACTTC
TRBV4-2	.	many	TRBJ1-5	CASSQEWGRYPQHF	TGTGCCAGCAGCCAAGAGTGGGGGCGCTATCCCCAGCATTTT
TRBV7-8	.	many	TRBJ2-3	CASSLGGVRTDTQYF	TGTGCCAGCAGCTTAGGTGGGGTGAGGACAGATACGCAGTATTTT
TRBV6-1	.	once	TRBJ2-7	CASSRPGATYEQYF	TGTGCCAGCAGCCGTCCGGGGGCAACCTACGAGCAGTACTTC
TRBV20-1	.	many	TRBJ2-7	CSAGTGTYEQYF	TGCAGTGCTGGGACCGGGACCTACGAGCAGTACTTC
TRBV24-1	.	.	TRBJ2-5	CATSDLSLETQYF	TGTGCCACCAGTGATTTGAGCTTAGAGACCCAGTACTTC
TRBV29-1	TRBD1	many	TRBJ2-7	CSVVPGGRYEQYF	TGCAGCGTTGTCCCAGGGGGACGTTACGAGCAGTACTTC
TRBV15	.	.	TRBJ1-2	CATSGSGTPRYGYTF	TGTGCCACCAGCGGCTCCGGGACGCCACGATATGGCTACACCTTC
TRBV19	.	many	TRBJ1-1	CASSYASTEAFF	TGTGCCAGTTCTTACGCCTCCACTGAAGCTTTCTTT
TRBV27	.	many	TRBJ1-2	CASQPGHSSYGYTF	TGTGCCAGCCAGCCGGGACACTCATCCTATGGCTACACCTTC
TRBV7-2	TRBD2	many	TRBJ2-5	CASSLRRGGRKETQYF	TGTGCCAGCAGCTTAAGGCGGGGGGGCCGTAAGGAGACCCAGTACTTC
TRBV29-1	.	many	TRBJ1-5	CSVRGGEALGDQPQHF	TGCAGCGTACGGGGAGGGGAGGCATTAGGCGATCAGCCCCAGCATTTT
TRBV6-2/TRBV6-3	.	many	TRBJ2-7	CASSRPSSGRSGQYF	TGTGCCAGCTCGCGACCCAGTTCGGGGCGTTCGGGGCAGTACTTC
TRBV30	.	many	TRBJ1-2	CAWSQNHGYTF	TGTGCCTGGAGTCAAAATCATGGCTACACCTTC
TRBV6-1	.	many	TRBJ2-5	CASSERAHLGTQYF	TGTGCCAGCAGTGAGCGGGCCCATTTAGGGACCCAGTACTTC
TRBV6-2/TRBV6-3	TRBD1	.	TRBJ1-5	CATGRGRGPLDSNQPQHF	TGTGCCACCGGGCGGGGCAGGGGGCCGCTTGATAGCAATCAGCCCCAGCATTTT
TRBV4-1	TRBD2	.	TRBJ2-3	CASSQDGAGGDTQYF	TGCGCCAGCAGCCAAGACGGAGCGGGAGGAGATACGCAGTATTTT
TRBV2	.	.	TRBJ2-2	CASSEGREDTGELFF	TGTGCCAGCAGTGAAGGCAGGGAGGACACCGGGGAGCTGTTTTTT
TRBV20-1	TRBD1	many	TRBJ1-1	CSAGTGGSRTEAFF	TGCAGTGCCGGGACAGGGGGTAGTCGGACTGAAGCTTTCTTT
TRBV24-1	.	many	TRBJ1-2	CATSDRTVVGYTF	TGTGCCACCAGTGACCGGACAGTCGTTGGCTACACCTTC
TRBV28	.	many	TRBJ2-2	CASSRASTGELFF	TGTGCCAGCTCGCGGGCTAGCACCGGGGAGCTGTTTTTT
TRBV11-2	.	many	TRBJ2-5	CASSLDHQETQYF	TGTGCCAGCAGCTTAGATCACCAAGAGACCCAGTACTTC
TRBV29-1	.	few	TRBJ1-2	CSGTMSKGGYTF	TGCAGCGGGACCATGAGTAAAGGGGGCTACACCTTC
TRBV15	TRBD1	many	TRBJ1-1	CATSRPPGQGATEAFF	TGTGCCACCAGCAGACCCCCAGGACAGGGGGCCACTGAAGCTTTCTTT
TRBV12-3/TRBV12-4	.	many	TRBJ1-2	CASTSYRDGYTF	TGTGCCAGCACCTCTTACAGGGACGGCTACACCTTC
TRBV28	TRBD1	many	TRBJ1-5	CASSDPGQLLQPQHF	TGTGCCAGCAGTGACCCGGGACAGCTCCTTCAGCCCCAGCATTTT
TRBV6-2/TRBV6-3	.	many	TRBJ2-7	CASSYSGSYEQYF	TGTGCCAGCAGTTACTCGGGGTCCTACGAGCAGTACTTC
TRBV7-2	.	many	TRBJ1-5	CASSLSAGRDQPQHF	TGTGCCAGCAGCTTAAGCGCGGGAAGGGATCAGCCCCAGCATTTT
TRBV12-3/TRBV12-4	.	.	TRBJ2-7	CASSLGLLTYERYF	TGTGCCAGCAGTCTGGGCCTACTTACCTACGAGCGGTACTTC
TRBV7-3	.	.	TRBJ1-6	CASSHGRNNSPLHF	TGTGCCAGCAGCCATGGGCGTAATAATTCACCCCTCCACTTT
TRBV28	.	.	TRBJ1-2	CASSPSGRPYGYTF	TGTGCCAGCAGTCCCTCGGGGAGACCCTATGGCTACACCTTC
TRBV4-3	.	many	TRBJ2-7	CASSQGRDKVYEQYF	TGCGCCAGCAGCCAAGGCAGGGACAAAGTGTACGAGCAGTACTTC
TRBV7-2	.	many	TRBJ2-7	CASGVDDSEQYF	TGTGCCAGCGGGGTGGACGATAGCGAGCAGTACTTC
TRBV28	.	many	TRBJ2-2	CASEGEITGELFF	TGTGCCAGCGAGGGGGAAATCACCGGGGAGCTGTTTTTT
TRBV9	.	many	TRBJ2-7	CASSVGGDGTTYEQYF	TGTGCCAGCAGCGTAGGGGGGGACGGAACTACCTACGAGCAGTACTTC
TRBV27	.	many	TRBJ1-5	CASSRSGRAGNQPQHF	TGTGCCAGCAGCCGAAGCGGCAGAGCAGGCAATCAGCCCCAGCATTTT
TRBV2	TRBD1	many	TRBJ1-1	CASSSPDRGKTEAFF	TGTGCCAGCAGTAGCCCGGACAGGGGAAAAACTGAAGCTTTCTTT
TRBV7-6	.	many	TRBJ1-5	CASSLEAQSGQPQHF	TGTGCCAGCAGCTTAGAGGCCCAGAGCGGTCAGCCCCAGCATTTT